This T cell receptor (beta chain) was found in a study of monozygotic twins with inflammatory bowel disease. Reanalyzing the 5' RACE reads, TCRdb keeps one entry per CDR3 protein, without DNA. This sample's table reports under 200,000 distinct CDR3 sequences. The CDR3 has 17 residues. What was sequenced was blood. V and J are TRBV12-3 or TRBV12-4 and TRBJ2-1; TCRdb calls TRBD2, which cannot be checked without DNA. The TCR was taken from a human donor with ulcerative colitis or Crohn's disease, or a healthy co-twin of an affected twin (not recorded which). CDR3 region: CASRLSSGTLRGNEQFF.